What follows describes a single T cell receptor beta chain. Its target is not known. J was trimmed by 5 bases and V by 1 base; bases with no gene match: 8. CDR1 is SGHDT and CDR2 is YYEEEE in the germline V gene. The CDR3 is 15 residues long. This entry is derived from a study of T cells after posttransplantation cyclophosphamide. Study-level points and caveats: Recipient CMV seropositivity and CMV reactivation strongly tracked TRB clonality.

This table comes from immunoSEQ multiplex PCR, and its TCRdb copy is limited to in-frame clones, with some not included. This sample carries some 47,000 clones, 86% of them seen once, and the ten largest clones take 2.8%. This receptor was taken from a man younger than 45 with a blood cancer, CMV-positive, and with a related stem cell donor. The V gene is TRBV5-6, the J gene TRBJ2-7; 8 nucleotides match TRBD1. Sequencing used PBMCs. Here the CDR3 reads CASSLRGQVVNEQYF. In DNA, the CDR3 is TGTGCCAGCAGCTTGAGGGGACAGGTCGTTAACGAGCAGTACTTC.